This T cell receptor beta chain was captured by sequencing in a study of graft-versus-host responses after intestinal transplantation. CDR3 length: 16 residues. CDR1 is MNHEY, CDR2 SVGAGI, per germline. V dropped 2 bases and J dropped 10 bases, with 21 bases sitting between them. Assay used: immunoSEQ multiplex PCR; TCRdb lists only in-frame clones, some missing. The sample shows 95,000 to 100,000 clones, 86% of them seen only once. The sequencing here drew on PBMCs, taken 255 days after intestinal transplant. The sequence was collected from a human patient who received an intestinal transplant, so some T cells may come from the graft donor. The rearrangement links TRBV6-5 to TRBJ2-1; the D is unclear. CDR3 protein: CASSYPPDLRTGEQFF. The CDR3 coding sequence is TGTGCCAGCAGTTACCCTCCAGACCTTAGGACGGGCGAGCAGTTCTTC.